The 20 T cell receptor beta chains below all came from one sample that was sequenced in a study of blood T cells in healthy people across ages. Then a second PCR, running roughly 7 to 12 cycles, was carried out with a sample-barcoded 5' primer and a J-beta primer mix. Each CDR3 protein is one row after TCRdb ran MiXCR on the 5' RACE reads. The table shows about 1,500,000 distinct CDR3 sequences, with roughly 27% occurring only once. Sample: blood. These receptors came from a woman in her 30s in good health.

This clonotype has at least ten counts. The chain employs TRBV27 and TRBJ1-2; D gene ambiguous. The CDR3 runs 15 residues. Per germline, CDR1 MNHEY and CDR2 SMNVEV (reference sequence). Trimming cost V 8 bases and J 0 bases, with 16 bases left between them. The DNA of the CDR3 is TGTGCCAGCGCCTCCGGGCCGGCGACTAACTATGGCTACACCTTC. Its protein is CASASGPATNYGYTF.

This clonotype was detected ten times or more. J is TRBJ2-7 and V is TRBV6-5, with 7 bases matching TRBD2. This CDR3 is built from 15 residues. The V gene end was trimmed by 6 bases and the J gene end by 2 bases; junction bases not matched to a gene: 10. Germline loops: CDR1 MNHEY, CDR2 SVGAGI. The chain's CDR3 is CASSPPGGGTYEQYF. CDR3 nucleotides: TGTGCCAGCAGCCCCCCCGGGGGAGGGACCTACGAGCAGTACTTC.

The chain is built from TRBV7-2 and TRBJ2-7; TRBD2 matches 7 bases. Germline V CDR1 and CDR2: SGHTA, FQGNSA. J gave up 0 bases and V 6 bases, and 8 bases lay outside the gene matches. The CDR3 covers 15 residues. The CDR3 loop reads CASRLPGLRSYEQYF. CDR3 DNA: TGTGCCAGCAGATTACCGGGACTACGCTCCTACGAGCAGTACTTC.

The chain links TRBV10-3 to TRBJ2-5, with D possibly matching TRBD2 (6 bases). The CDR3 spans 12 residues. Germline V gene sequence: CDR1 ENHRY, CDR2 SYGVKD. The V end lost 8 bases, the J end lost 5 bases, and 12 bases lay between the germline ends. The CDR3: CAIGQEGETQYF. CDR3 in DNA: TGTGCCATCGGGCAGGAGGGGGAGACCCAGTACTTC.

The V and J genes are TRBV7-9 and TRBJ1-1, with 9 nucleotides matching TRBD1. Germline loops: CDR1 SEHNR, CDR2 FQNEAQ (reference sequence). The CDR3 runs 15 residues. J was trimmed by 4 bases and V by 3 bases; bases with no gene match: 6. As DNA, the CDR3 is TGTGCCAGCAGCTTTCAACAGGGGGCTGGCACTGAAGCTTTCTTT. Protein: CASSFQQGAGTEAFF.

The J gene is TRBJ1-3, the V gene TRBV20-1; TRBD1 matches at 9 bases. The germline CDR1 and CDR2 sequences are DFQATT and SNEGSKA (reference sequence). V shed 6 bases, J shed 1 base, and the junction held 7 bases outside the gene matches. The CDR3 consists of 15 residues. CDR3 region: CSALQGAPSGNTIYF. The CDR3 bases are TGCAGTGCACTACAGGGGGCTCCATCTGGAAACACCATATATTTT.

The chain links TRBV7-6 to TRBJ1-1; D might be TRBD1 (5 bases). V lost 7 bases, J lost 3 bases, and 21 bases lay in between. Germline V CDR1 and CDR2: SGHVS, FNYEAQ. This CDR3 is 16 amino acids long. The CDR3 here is CASTPLKGRGDTEAFF. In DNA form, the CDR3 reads TGTGCCAGCACCCCCTTGAAGGGTAGAGGGGACACTGAAGCTTTCTTT.

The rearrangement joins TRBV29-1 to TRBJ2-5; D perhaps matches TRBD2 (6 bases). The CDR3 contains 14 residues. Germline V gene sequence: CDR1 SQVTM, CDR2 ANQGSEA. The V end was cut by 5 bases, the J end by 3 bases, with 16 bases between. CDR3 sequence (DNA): TGCAGCGTTCGGGGGTCCCTCATCAAAGAGACCCAGTACTTC. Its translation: CSVRGSLIKETQYF.

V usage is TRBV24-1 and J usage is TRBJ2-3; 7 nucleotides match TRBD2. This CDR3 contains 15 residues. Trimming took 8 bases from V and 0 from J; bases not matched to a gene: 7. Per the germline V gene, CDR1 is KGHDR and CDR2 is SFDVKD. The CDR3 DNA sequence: TGTGCCACCACTCCAGGGCGGGGGAGCACAGATACGCAGTATTTT. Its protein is CATTPGRGSTDTQYF.

CDR3 sequence reads: CASSPPGGLGDTGELFF. Here the CDR3 DNA reads TGTGCCAGCTCACCACCTGGGGGCCTGGGAGACACCGGGGAGCTGTTTTTT. The V and J genes are TRBV18 and TRBJ2-2; tentatively, D is TRBD1 (6 bases). Trimming took 0 bases from V and 3 from J, leaving 14 bases between them. CDR1 is KGHSH and CDR2 is LQKENI in the germline V gene. The CDR3 has 17 amino acids.

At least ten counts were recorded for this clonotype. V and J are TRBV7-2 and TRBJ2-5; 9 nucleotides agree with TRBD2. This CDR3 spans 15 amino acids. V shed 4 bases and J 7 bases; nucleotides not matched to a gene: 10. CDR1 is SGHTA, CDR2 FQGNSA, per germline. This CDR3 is CASSSRTSEAVTQYF. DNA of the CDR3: TGTGCCAGCAGCTCCCGGACTAGCGAGGCTGTGACCCAGTACTTC.

The DNA of the CDR3 is TGCAGCGTTGATTCAGTGGGGGTCGAGACCCAGTACTTC. Its translation is CSVDSVGVETQYF. The rearrangement joins TRBV29-1 to TRBJ2-5, with D possibly called TRBD1 or TRBD2 (5 bases each). The CDR3 contains 13 residues. The V gene's germline CDR1 is SQVTM and CDR2 ANQGSEA. The V end was cut by 3 bases, the J end by 5 bases, with 13 bases between.

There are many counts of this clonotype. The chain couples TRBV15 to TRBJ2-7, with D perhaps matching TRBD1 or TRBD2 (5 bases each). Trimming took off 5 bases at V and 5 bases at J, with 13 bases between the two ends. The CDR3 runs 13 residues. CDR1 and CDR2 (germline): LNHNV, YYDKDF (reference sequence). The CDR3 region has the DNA TGTGCCACCAGCGGGGGAGAGAGTGACGAGCAGTACTTC. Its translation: CATSGGESDEQYF.

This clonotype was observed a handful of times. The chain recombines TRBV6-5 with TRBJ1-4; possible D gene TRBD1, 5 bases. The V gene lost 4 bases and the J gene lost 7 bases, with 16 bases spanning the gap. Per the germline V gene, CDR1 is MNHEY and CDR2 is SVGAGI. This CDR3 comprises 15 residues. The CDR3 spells CASSSRGRDSEKLFF. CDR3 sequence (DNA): TGTGCCAGCAGTTCGAGGGGTCGAGATAGTGAAAAACTGTTTTTT.

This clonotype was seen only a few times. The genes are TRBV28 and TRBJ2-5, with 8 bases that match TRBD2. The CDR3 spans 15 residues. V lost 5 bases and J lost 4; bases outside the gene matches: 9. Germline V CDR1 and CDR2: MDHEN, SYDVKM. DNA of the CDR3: TGTGCCAGCAGTCTCCGGGGGGGAGTTCTAGAGACCCAGTACTTC. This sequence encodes CASSLRGGVLETQYF.

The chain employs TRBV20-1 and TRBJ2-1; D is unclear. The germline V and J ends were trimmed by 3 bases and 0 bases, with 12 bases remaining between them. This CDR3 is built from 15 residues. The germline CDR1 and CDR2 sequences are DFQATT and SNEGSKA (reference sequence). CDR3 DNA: TGCAGTGCTAGCGGTCATAGGAGCTCCTACAATGAGCAGTTCTTC. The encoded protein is CSASGHRSSYNEQFF.

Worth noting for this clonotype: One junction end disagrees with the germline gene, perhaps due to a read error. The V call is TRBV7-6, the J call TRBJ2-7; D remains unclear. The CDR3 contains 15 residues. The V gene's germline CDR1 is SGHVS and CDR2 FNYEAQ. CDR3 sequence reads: CASSAQRGSSYEQCF. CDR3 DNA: TGTGCCAGCAGCGCGCAGCGCGGTAGCTCCTACGAGCAGTGCTTC.

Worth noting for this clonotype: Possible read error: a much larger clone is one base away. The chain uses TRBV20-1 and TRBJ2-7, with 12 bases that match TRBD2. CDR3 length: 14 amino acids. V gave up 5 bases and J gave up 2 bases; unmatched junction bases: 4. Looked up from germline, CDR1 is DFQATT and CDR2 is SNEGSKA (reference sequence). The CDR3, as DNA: TGCAGTGCTCTAGCTAGCGGGAGGGCCTACGAGCAGTACTTC. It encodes CSALASGRAYEQYF.

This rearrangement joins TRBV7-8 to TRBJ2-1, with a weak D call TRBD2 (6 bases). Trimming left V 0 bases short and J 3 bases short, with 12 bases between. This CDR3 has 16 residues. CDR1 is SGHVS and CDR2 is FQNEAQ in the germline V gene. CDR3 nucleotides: TGTGCCAGCAGCTTAGCGGGGGGTCCGATCTACAATGAGCAGTTCTTC. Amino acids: CASSLAGGPIYNEQFF. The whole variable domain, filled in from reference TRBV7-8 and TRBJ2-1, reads GAGVSQSPRYKVAKRGQDVALRCDPISGHVSLFWYQQALGQGPEFLTYFQNEAQLDKSGLPSDRFFAERPEGSVSTLKIQRTQQEDSAVYLCASSLAGGPIYNEQFFGPGTRLTVL.

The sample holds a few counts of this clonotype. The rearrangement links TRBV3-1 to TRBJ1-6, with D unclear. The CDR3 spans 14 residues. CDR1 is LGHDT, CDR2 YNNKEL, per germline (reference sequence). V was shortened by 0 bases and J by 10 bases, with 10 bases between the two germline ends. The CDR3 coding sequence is TGTGCCAGCAGCCAAGATGACACTGACTCACCCCTCCACTTT. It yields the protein CASSQDDTDSPLHF.